The T cell receptor (beta chain) described here comes from a study of post-analysis software for immune sequencing data. Across the whole study: Included courses were relapsing-remitting and secondary progressive multiple sclerosis; progressive-relapsing multiple sclerosis was also included. Notes on the study in general: A few TRBV segments appeared more often in patients than in controls, and TRBV5-6, TRBV5-1 and TRBV20-1 were among these.

Presence of unique molecular identifiers characterized the TCR beta cDNA libraries. TCRdb re-called the PCR reads through MiXCR, storing one row per CDR3 protein. The sample contains 430,000 or so distinct CDR3 sequences, 30% to 40% of which appear only once. The CDR3 length is 14 residues. Trimming took 3 bases from V and 3 from J; bases not matched to a gene: 5. Germline CDR1 and CDR2: DFQATT and SNEGSKA (reference sequence). Regarding this clonotype: Its matching antigen is unknown.

J is TRBJ2-1 and V is TRBV20-1; 7 bases are shared with TRBD2. The TCR was taken from a girl aged 2 to 9 with multiple sclerosis. The sample was blood. CDR3 bases: TGCAGTGCTAGCCCCGCTAGCGGCTACAATGAGCAGTTCTTC. Its protein product is CSASPASGYNEQFF.